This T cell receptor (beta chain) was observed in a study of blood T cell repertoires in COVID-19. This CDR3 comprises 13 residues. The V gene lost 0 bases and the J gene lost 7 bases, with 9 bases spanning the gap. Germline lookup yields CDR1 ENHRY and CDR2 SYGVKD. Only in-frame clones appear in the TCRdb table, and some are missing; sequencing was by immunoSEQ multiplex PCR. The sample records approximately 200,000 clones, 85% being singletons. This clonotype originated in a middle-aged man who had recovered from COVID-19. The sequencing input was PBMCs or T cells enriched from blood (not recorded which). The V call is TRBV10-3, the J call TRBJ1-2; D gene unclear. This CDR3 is CAISESELAGYTF. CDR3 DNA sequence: TGTGCCATCAGTGAGTCTGAGTTAGCTGGCTACACCTTC.